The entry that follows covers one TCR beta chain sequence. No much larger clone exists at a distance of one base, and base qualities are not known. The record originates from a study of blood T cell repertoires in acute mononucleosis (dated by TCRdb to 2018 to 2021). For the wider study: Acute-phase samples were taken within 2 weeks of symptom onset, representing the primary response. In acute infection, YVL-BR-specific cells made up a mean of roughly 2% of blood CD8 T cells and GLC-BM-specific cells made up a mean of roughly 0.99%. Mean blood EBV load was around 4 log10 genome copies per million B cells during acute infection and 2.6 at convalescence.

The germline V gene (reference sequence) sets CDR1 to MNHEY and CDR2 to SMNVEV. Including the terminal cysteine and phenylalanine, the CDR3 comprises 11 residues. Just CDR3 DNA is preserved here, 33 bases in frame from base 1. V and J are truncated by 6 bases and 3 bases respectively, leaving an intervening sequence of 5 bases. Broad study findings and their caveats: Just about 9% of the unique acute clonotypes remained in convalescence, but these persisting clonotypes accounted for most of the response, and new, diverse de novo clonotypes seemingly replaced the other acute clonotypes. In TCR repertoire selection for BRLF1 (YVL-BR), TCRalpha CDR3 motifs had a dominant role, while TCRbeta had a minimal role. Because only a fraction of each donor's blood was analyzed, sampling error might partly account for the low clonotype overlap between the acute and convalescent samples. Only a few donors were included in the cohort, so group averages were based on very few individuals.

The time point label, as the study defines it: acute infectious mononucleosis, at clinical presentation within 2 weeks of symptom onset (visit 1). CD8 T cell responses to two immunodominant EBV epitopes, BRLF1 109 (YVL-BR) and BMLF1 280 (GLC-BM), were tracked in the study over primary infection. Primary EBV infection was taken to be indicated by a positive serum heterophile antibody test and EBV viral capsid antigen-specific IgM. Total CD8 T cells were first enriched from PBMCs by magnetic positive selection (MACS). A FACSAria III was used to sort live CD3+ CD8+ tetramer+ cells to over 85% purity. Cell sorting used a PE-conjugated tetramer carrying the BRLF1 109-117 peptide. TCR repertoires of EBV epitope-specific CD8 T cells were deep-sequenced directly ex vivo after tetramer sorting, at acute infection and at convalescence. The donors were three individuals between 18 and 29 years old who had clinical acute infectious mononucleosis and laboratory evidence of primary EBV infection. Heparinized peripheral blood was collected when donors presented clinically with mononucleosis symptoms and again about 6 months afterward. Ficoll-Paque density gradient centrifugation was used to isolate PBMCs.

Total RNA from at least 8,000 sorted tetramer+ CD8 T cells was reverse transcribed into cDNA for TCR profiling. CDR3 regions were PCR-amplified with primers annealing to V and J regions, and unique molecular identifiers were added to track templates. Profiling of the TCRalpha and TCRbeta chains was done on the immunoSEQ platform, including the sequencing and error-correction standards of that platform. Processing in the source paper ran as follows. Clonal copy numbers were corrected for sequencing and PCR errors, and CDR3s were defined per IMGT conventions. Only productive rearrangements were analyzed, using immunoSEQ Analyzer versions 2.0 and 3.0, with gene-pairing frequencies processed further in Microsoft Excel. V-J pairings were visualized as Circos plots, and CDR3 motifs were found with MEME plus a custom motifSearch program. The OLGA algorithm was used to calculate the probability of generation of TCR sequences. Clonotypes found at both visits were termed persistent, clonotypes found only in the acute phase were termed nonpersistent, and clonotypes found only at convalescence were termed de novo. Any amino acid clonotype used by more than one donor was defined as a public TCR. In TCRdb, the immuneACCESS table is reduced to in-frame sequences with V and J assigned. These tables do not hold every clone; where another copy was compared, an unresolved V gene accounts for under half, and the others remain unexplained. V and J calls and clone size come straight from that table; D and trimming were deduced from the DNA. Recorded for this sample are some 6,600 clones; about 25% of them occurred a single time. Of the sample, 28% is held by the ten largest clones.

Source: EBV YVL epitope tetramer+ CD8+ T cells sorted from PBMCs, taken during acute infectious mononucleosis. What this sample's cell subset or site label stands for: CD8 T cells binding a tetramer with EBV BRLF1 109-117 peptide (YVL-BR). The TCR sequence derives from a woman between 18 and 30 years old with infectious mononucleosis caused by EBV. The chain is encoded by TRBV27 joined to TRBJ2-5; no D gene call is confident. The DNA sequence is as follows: TGTGCCAGCAGCAAGAAAGAGACCCAGTACTTC. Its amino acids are CASSKKETQYF.